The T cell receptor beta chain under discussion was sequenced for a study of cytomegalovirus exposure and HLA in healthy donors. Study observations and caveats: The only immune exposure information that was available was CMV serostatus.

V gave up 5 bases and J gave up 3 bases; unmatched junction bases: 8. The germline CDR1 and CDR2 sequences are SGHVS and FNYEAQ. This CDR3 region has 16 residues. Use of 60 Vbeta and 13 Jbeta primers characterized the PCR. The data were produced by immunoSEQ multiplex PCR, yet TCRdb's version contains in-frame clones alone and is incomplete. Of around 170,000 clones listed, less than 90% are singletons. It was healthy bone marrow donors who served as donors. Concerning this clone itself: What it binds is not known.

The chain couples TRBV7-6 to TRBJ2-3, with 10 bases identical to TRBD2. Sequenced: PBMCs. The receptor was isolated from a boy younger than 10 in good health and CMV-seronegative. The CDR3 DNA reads TGTGCCAGCAGCCTGGTCAGCGGGAGGGTGACAGATACGCAGTATTTT. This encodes CASSLVSGRVTDTQYF.